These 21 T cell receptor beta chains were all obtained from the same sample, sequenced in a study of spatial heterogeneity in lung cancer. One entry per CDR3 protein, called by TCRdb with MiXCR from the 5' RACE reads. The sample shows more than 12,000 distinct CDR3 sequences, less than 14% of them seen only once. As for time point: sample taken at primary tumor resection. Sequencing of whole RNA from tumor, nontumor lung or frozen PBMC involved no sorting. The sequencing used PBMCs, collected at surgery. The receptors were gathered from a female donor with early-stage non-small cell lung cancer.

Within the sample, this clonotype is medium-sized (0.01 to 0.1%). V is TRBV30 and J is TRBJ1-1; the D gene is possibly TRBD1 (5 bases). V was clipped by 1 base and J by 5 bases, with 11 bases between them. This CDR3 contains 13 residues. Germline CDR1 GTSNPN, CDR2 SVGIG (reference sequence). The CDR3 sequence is CAWSGGQGTEAFF. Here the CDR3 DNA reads TGTGCCTGGAGTGGGGGCCAAGGGACTGAAGCTTTCTTT.

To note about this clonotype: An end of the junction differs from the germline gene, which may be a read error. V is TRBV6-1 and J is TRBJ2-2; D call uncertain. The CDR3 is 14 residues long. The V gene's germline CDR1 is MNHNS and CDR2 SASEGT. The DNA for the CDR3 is TGTGCCAGCAGTGATCTCCTGAACTCCGGGGAGCTGTTTTTT. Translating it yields CASSDLLNSGELFF.

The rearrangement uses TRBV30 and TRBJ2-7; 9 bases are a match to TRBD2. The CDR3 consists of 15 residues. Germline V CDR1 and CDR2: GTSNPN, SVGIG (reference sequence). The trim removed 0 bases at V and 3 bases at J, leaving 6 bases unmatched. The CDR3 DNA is TGTGCCTGGAGTGTAAGAGCTAGCGGGGTCTACGAGCAGTACTTC. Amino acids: CAWSVRASGVYEQYF.

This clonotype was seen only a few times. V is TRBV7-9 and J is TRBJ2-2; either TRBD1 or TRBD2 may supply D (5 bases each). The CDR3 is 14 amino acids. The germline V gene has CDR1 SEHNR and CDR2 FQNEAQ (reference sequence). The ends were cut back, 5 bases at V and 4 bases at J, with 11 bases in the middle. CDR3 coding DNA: TGTGCCAGCAGCCGGGATGGGGGCACCGGGGAGCTGTTTTTT. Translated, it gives CASSRDGGTGELFF.

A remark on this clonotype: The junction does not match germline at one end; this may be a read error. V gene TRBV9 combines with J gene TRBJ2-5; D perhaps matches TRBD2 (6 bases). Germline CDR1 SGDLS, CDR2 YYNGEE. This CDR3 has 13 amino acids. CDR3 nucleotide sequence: TGTGCCAGCGGCGTAAGCGGGCAGGAGACCCAGTACTTC. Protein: CASGVSGQETQYF. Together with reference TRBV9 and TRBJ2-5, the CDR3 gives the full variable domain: DSGVTQTPKHLITATGQRVTLRCSPRSGDLSVYWYQQSLDQGLQFLIQYYNGEERAKGNILERFSAQQFPDLHSELNLSSLELGDSALYFCASGVSGQETQYFGPGTRLLVL.

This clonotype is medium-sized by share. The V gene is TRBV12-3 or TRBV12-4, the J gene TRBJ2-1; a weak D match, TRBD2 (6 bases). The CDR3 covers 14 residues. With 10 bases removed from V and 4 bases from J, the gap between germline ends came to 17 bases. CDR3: CATLNPGLYNEQFF. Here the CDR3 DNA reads TGTGCCACCCTGAATCCGGGACTGTACAATGAGCAGTTCTTC.

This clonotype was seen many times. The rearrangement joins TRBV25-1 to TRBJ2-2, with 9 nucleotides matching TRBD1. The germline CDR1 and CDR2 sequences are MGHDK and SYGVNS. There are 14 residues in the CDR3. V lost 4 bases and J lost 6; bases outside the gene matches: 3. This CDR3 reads CASSVRTGAGELFF. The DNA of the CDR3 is TGTGCCAGCAGTGTCCGGACAGGGGCCGGGGAGCTGTTTTTT. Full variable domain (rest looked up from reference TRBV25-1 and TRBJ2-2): EADIYQTPRYLVIGTGKKITLECSQTMGHDKMYWYQQDPGMELHLIHYSYGVNSTEKGDLSSESTVSRIRTEHFPLTLESARPSHTSQYLCASSVRTGAGELFFGEGSRLTVL.

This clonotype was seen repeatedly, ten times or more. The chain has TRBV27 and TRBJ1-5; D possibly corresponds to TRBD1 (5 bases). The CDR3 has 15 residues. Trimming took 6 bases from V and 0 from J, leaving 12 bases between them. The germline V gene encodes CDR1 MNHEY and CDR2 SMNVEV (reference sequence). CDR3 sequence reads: CASRAQGYSNQPQHF. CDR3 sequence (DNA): TGTGCCAGCAGGGCTCAGGGATATAGCAATCAGCCCCAGCATTTT.

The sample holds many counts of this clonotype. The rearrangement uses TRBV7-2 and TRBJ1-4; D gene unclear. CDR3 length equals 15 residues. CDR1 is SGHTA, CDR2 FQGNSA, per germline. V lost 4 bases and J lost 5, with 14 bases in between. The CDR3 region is CASSSPPPTNEKLFF. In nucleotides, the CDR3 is TGTGCCAGCAGCTCCCCCCCTCCCACCAATGAAAAACTGTTTTTT.

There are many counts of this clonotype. The CDR3 bases are TGTGCCAGCAGTTTGTCGGCCCTCCCGGCGGGCTACACCTTC. It encodes CASSLSALPAGYTF. The J gene is TRBJ1-2, the V gene TRBV28; D uncertain. V gave up 3 bases and J gave up 8 bases, with 16 bases separating them. CDR1 MDHEN and CDR2 SYDVKM come from the germline V gene. This CDR3 has 14 amino acids.

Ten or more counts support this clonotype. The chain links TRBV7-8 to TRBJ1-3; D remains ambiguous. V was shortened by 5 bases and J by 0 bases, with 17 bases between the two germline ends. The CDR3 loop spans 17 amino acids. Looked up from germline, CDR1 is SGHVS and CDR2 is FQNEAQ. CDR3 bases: TGTGCCAGCAGCCCTGTAGGGCAGTTCCTCTCTGGAAACACCATATATTTT. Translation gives CASSPVGQFLSGNTIYF.

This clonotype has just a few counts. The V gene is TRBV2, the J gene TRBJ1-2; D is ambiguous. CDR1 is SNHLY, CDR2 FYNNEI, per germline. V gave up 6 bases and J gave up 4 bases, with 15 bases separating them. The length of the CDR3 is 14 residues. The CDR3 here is CASRGGQGFYGYTF. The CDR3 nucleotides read TGTGCCAGCAGAGGAGGTCAAGGTTTCTATGGCTACACCTTC.

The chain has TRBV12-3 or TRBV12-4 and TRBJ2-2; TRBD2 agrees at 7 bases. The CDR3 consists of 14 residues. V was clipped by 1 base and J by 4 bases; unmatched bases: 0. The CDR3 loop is CASSLGGGTGELFF. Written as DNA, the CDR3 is TGTGCCAGCAGTTTAGGCGGGGGCACCGGGGAGCTGTTTTTT.

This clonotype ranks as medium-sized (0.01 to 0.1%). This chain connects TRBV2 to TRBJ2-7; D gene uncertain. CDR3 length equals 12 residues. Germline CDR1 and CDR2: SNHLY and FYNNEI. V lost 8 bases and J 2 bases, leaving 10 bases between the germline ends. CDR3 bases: TGTGCCAGCGAGAGGTCTACCTACGAGCAGTACTTC. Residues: CASERSTYEQYF.

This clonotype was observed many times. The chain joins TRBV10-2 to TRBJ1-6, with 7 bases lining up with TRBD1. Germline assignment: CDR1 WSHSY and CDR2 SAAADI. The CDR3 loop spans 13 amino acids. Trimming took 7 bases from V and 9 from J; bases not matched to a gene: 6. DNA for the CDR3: TGCGCCAGCACTAACAGGGGTAGTTCACCCCTCCACTTT. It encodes CASTNRGSSPLHF.

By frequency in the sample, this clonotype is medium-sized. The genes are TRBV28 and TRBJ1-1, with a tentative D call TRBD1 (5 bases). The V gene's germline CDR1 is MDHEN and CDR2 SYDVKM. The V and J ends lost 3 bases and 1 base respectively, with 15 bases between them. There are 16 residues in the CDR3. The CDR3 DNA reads TGTGCCAGCAGTTTTATGGGGGGACGGAGGAACACTGAAGCTTTCTTT. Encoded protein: CASSFMGGRRNTEAFF. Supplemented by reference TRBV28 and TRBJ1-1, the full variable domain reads DVKVTQSSRYLVKRTGEKVFLECVQDMDHENMFWYRQDPGLGLRLIYFSYDVKMKEKGDIPEGYSVSREKKERFSLILESASTNQTSMYLCASSFMGGRRNTEAFFGQGTRLTVV.

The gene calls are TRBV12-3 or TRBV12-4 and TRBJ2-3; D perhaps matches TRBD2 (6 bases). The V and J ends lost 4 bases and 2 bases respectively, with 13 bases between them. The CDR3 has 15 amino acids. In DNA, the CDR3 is TGTGCCAGCAGTTACGGGGGAACCCTCACAGATACGCAGTATTTT. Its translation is CASSYGGTLTDTQYF.

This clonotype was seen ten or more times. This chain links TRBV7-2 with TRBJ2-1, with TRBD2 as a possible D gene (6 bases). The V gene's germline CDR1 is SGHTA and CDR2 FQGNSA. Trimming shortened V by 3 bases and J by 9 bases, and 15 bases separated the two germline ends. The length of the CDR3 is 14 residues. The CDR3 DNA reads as TGTGCCAGCAGCTTGACGGGGGTTATTGGTGAGCAGTTCTTC. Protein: CASSLTGVIGEQFF.

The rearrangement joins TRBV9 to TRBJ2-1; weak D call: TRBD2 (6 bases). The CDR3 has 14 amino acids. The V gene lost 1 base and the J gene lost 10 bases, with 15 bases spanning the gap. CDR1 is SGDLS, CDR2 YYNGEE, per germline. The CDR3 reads CASSVLEGAGEQFF. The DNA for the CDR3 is TGTGCCAGCAGCGTACTGGAGGGAGCGGGCGAGCAGTTCTTC. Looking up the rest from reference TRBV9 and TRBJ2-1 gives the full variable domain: DSGVTQTPKHLITATGQRVTLRCSPRSGDLSVYWYQQSLDQGLQFLIQYYNGEERAKGNILERFSAQQFPDLHSELNLSSLELGDSALYFCASSVLEGAGEQFFGPGTRLTVL.

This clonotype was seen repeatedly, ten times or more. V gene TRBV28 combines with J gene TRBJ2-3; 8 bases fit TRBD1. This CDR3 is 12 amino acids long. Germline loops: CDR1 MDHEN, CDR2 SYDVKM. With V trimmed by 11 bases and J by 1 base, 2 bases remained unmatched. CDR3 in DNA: TGTGCCTCAGGGGGCCGCACAGATACGCAGTATTTT. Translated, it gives CASGGRTDTQYF.

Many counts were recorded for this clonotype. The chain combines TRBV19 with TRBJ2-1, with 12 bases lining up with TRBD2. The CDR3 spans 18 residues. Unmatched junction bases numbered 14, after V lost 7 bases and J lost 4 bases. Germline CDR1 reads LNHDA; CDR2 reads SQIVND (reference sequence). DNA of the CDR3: TGTGCCAGTATGAAGGCTAGCGGGGGGGCCAGCGGGTACAATGAGCAGTTCTTC. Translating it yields CASMKASGGASGYNEQFF.